The TCR beta chain described here comes from a study of control samples from healthy donors and cancer patients. Germline V gene data show CDR1 as SNHLY and CDR2 as FYNNEI. The CDR3 consists of 14 residues. V lost 1 base to trimming and J lost 3 bases, with 6 bases between them. Here immunoSEQ multiplex PCR was the method, and the copy in TCRdb shows in-frame clones only, minus some. The sample includes about 130,000 clones, 80% to 95% of them seen just once. The V and J genes are TRBV2 and TRBJ1-4; unclear D gene. The sequence derives from a man in his late teens or twenties in good health. Sample: blood. The CDR3 DNA reads TGTGCCAGCAGTGAAGTGGCGGCTAATGAAAAACTGTTTTTT. Protein sequence: CASSEVAANEKLFF.